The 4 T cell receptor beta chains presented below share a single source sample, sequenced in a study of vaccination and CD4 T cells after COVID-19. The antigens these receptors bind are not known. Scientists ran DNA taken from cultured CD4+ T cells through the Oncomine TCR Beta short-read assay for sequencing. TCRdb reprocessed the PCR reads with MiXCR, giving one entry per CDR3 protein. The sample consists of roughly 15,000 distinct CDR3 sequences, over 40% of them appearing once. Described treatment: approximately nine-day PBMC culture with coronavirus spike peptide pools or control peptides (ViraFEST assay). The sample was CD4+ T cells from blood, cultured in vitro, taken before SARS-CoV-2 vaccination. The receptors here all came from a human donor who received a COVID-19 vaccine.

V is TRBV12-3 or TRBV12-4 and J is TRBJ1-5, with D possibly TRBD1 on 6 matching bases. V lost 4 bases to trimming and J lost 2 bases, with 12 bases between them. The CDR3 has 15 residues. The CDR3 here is CASSSGAVGNQPQHF. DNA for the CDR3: TGTGCCAGCAGTTCAGGGGCGGTGGGCAATCAGCCCCAGCATTTT.

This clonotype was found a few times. The CDR3 DNA is TGTGCCAGCAGAAAGTCCCCGACAGGGTATAACTATGGCTACACCTTC. It translates to CASRKSPTGYNYGYTF. This sequence joins TRBV6-1 and TRBJ1-2; 7 bases agree with TRBD1. Looked up from germline, CDR1 is MNHNS and CDR2 is SASEGT. V trimming: 6 bases; J trimming: 1 base; junction bases outside the gene matches: 11. The CDR3 runs to 16 residues.

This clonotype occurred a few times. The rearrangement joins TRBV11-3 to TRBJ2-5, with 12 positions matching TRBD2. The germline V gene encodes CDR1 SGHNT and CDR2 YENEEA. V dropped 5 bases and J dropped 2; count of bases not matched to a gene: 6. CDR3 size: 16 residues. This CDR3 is CASSLSLAGGQETQYF. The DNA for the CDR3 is TGTGCCAGCAGCCTATCGCTAGCGGGGGGGCAAGAGACCCAGTACTTC.

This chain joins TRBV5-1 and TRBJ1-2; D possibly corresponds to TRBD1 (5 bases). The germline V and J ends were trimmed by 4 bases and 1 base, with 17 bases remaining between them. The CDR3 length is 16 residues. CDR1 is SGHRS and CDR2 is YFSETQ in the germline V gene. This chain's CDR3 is CASSRTTWGVNYGYTF. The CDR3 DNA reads TGCGCCAGCAGCCGTACGACATGGGGGGTTAACTATGGCTACACCTTC. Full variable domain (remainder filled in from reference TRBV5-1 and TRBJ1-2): KAGVTQTPRYLIKTRGQQVTLSCSPISGHRSVSWYQQTPGQGLQFLFEYFSETQRNKGNFPGRFSGRQFSNSRSEMNVSTLELGDSALYLCASSRTTWGVNYGYTFGSGTRLTVV.